Given below is one TCR beta chain in context. The data were obtained in a study of blood T cell repertoires in COVID-19. The wider study: Material from acute and convalescent COVID-19 was sourced from the United States, Italy and Spain. The analysed material was cDNA or gDNA that came from T cells, B-cell-depleted T cells, or PBMCs.

Authors' analysis steps: Amplification from reference gene primers served as the basis for estimated nucleated cell counts. This table comes from immunoSEQ multiplex PCR, and its TCRdb copy is limited to in-frame clones, with some not included. V, J and clone size were drawn from that table, and D and trimming were deduced from the DNA. The table records about 80,000 clones, roughly 80% of them present only once. The CDR3 runs 14 residues. The V segment lost 4 bases and the J segment 10 bases; nucleotides outside the gene matches: 10. Per germline, CDR1 SGHTA and CDR2 FQGNSA. This TCR was recovered from a woman aged 70-85 years with acute or convalescent COVID-19. The sequenced sample was peripheral blood. V gene TRBV7-2 combines with J gene TRBJ2-4, with 7 bases lining up with TRBD1. The CDR3 coding sequence is TGTGCCAGCAGCTCCTTACTAGGGGGCCGGATTCAGTACTTC. This sequence encodes CASSSLLGGRIQYF.